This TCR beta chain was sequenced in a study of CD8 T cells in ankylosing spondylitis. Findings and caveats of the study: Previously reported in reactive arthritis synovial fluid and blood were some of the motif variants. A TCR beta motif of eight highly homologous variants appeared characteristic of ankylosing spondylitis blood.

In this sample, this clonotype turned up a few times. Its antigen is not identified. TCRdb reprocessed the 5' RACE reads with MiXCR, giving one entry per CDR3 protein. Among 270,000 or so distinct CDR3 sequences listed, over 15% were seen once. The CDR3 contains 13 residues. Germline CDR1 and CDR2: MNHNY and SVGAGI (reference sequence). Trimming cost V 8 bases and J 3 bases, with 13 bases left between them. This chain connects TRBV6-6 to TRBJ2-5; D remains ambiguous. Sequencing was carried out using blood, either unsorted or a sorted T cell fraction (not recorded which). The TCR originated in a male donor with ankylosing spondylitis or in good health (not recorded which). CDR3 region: CASVLRQKETQYF. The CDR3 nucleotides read TGTGCCAGCGTGCTTAGGCAAAAAGAGACCCAGTACTTC.